Sequencing of this T cell receptor beta chain was carried out in a study of blood T cells in healthy people across ages. Germline CDR1 and CDR2: SQVTM and ANQGSEA. The junction had 17 bases not matched to a gene; V was cut back by 4 bases and J by 5 bases. CDR3 length: 19 amino acids. This clonotype was observed a single time. A second PCR, run for roughly 6 to 11 cycles, used a sample-barcoded 5' primer plus a J-beta primer mix. TCRdb itself ran the 5' RACE reads through MiXCR, one entry per CDR3 protein. The sample has roughly 1.7 million distinct CDR3 sequences, 30% to 40% seen once. This TCR was recovered from a woman aged 25-40 years in good health. V is TRBV29-1 and J is TRBJ2-2; 12 bases fit TRBD2. The material sequenced was blood. The CDR3 DNA is TGCAGCGTTGGGTTTGGGTCTAGCGGGAGGGCCCGAGGTACCGGGGAGCTGTTTTTT. Amino acid sequence: CSVGFGSSGRARGTGELFF.